The entry below describes one TCR beta chain. Its antigen remains unidentified. No per-base quality is available; no much larger clone lies one base away. This sample is drawn from a study of beta chain features in type 1 diabetes (dated by TCRdb to 2016 to 2019). Some background on the complete study: Patients and healthy donors did not differ in mean age, gender distribution, total cell number or subset yield. Across all samples, approximately 100 million sorted cells were examined, and cell number per subset correlated strongly with RNA yield. The study compared the TCRB repertoires of sorted circulating CD4+ T cell subsets in recently diagnosed type 1 diabetes patients with those in matched healthy donors. Regulatory and stem cell-like memory subsets were obtained from only 8 patients and about 8 healthy donors, while naive and central memory subsets were obtained from all 30 or so donors.

The High Capacity cDNA Reverse Transcription Kit was used to reverse transcribe all of the isolated RNA, meaning that expressed TCRB transcripts were what got sequenced. Deep immunoSEQ sequencing was applied to naive, central memory and regulatory T cell samples, giving an average of roughly 3.5 million total reads per sample. After sorted cells were lysed in RLT buffer, RNA was extracted with DNase-treated RNeasy Micro or Mini kits, with the choice depending on cell number. To prevent cross-contamination, every cell subset was processed on its own, while patient and healthy donor samples were processed together. TCRB sequences were amplified from cDNA with the immunoSEQ multiplex PCR, producing 87-bp fragments spanning the CDR3 region. Sequencing of the amplicons was done on the Illumina HiSeq platform. The study's processing was this. Synthetic template baselines were used to correct PCR bias computationally, reads within Hamming distance 2 were collapsed together, and singletons that could not be merged were discarded. Reads were aligned against IMGT so that V, D and J genes, CDR3 length and insertions or deletions at six rearrangement sites could be assigned. Within each subset, clonotype counts were normalized to sorted cell number, after which true diversity and Gini coefficients were computed with the tcR R package. The overlap coefficient, calculated on TCRB nucleotide sequences, was used to measure repertoire sharing. As a proxy for the pre-selection repertoire, out-of-frame TCRB sequences from naive cells were analyzed. TCRdb's version of the immuneACCESS table is confined to in-frame rearrangements and falls short of the full clone set. An unresolved V gene accounts for under half of the shortfall where checked; the remainder is of unknown origin. The DNA gave D and trimming, while V, J and clone size come from that table. The sample contains 600,000 to 750,000 clones, around 12% of them found a single time. More than 0.095% of the sample is taken by the ten largest.

From each donor, a single peripheral blood sample of about 116 mL on average was drawn into heparinised tubes. A BD FACSAria II and a panel including CD45RO, CCR7, CD25, CD127, CD95 and CD27 were used to sort naive, central memory, regulatory and stem cell-like memory CD4+ T cells. All sorted populations exceeded 98% purity. PBMCs were isolated immediately by Lymphoprep density gradient centrifugation and stained directly without culture. To minimize batch effects, samples were stained and sorted in pairs, one healthy donor with one patient per experiment. What the work shows at the level of the full study, not this receptor alone: The naive, central memory and regulatory TCRB repertoires appeared to resemble one another more closely among patients than among healthy donors. Type 1 diabetes patients showed a moderate but significant shortening of TCRB CDR3 length in all four CD4+ subsets. PCR might favor shorter templates, but patient and control samples were amplified and corrected together, so any skew would affect both groups equally. Because cDNA rather than genomic DNA was sequenced, highly expressing activated cells could have been over-represented, although no difference in activation and CD3 levels was found between groups. Only small numbers of individuals were included in the HLA sub-analyses, which left unresolved whether HLA type had any influence on TCRB rearrangement. At VDJ recombination sites, type 1 diabetes patients had fewer insertions and more deleted nucleotides, which implies abnormalities in thymic rearrangement.

This sequence was found in a man aged 25 to 45 with type 1 diabetes. Sample: naive CD4+ T cells from blood. The cell subset or site label, as the study defines it: true naive CD4+ T cells.

The nucleotides read TGTGCCAGCAGTTACTCGAGTGCGGGACTAGGAGACGAGCAGTACTTC. The encoded protein is CASSYSSAGLGDEQYF. Recombination joined TRBV6-5 with TRBJ2-7; a stretch of 8 junction bases matches TRBD2. The CDR3 runs 16 amino acids, cysteine and phenylalanine included. The only DNA kept is the CDR3, 48 bases in frame from the first base. CDR1 and CDR2 (MNHEY, SVGAGI) derive from the germline V gene. V and J are trimmed by 0 bases and 5 bases, and the gene matches miss 9 bases of the junction.